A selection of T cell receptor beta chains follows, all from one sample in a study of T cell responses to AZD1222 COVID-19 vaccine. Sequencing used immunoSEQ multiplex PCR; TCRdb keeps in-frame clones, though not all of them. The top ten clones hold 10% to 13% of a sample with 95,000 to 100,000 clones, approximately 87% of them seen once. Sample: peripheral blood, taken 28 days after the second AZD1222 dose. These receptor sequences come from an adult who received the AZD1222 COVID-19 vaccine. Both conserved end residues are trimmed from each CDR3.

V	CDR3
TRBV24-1	APRKGANEQF
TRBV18	ASSPGLAGSIDEQF
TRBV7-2	ASSLDAGGSYNEQF
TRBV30	AWSVETIQDEQY
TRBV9	ASSVGDRENQPQH
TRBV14	ASSQDMSGTGAQY
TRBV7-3	ASSSIAGGYNEQF
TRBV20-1	SARIWDEQF
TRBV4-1	ASSQGQLFMNTEAF
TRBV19	ASSINSRSQPQH
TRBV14	ASSQPGELF
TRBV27	ASSFAGLDSDAEAF
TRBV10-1	ASSETGTKEQF
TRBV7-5	ARSLGSRTNYGYT
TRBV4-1	ASSPSSGLYNEQF
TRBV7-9	ASSSDGGLVYGYT
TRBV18	ASSLGQGPTYEQY
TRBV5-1	ASSFGRDNEQF
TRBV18	ASSRLPGGTYEQY
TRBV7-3	ASSFKGSFGNEQF
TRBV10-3	AISGHERNTIY
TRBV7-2	ASIAGPNTGELF
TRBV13	ASSFLPSGGYNEQF